Reported below is one TCR beta chain. The antigen remains undetermined. TCRdb recomputed calls from the reads with MiXCR, one row per CDR3 protein. Of approximately 1,000,000 distinct CDR3 sequences listed, less than 35% were seen once; the top ten hold over 13%. There are 16 residues in the CDR3. CDR1 LNHNV and CDR2 YYDKDF come from the germline V gene (reference sequence). Trimming stripped 3 bases from V and 4 bases from J, with 16 bases between. This entry belongs to a study of T cell repertoires in cytomegalovirus infection. The sequence derives from a human donor in good health (CMV status not recorded). Some clones in this sample may be carry-over from other donors' samples. This chain links TRBV15 with TRBJ2-1; TRBD1 might be the D (5 bases). The sample consisted of cultured CD8+ T cells from PBMCs, taken from culture after CMV antigen stimulation. DNA for the CDR3: TGTGCCACCAGCAGGGAGACAGTTCCACCTTACAATGAGCAGTTCTTC. It yields the protein CATSRETVPPYNEQFF.